These T cell receptor beta chains were read from a single sample in a study of T cell repertoires in cytomegalovirus infection. A single record per CDR3 protein comes from TCRdb applying MiXCR to the reads. Of about 490,000 distinct CDR3 sequences listed, more than 15% are singletons. The sample consisted of CD8+ T cells from PBMCs. All receptors come from a human donor in good health (CMV status not recorded). Some clones in this sample may be carry-over from other donors' samples. The CDR3 runs from the conserved cysteine through the conserved F or W. The order of the fields is CDR3 protein, CDR3 DNA, clone size, J gene, V gene, D gene. D genes are given only for firm matches. Expanded clones are given a class, and other clones once, few, many or no size at all.

CSARDYPRGAYGYTF,TGCAGTGCTAGAGATTACCCCAGGGGCGCATATGGCTACACCTTC,many,TRBJ1-2,TRBV20-1,-
CASSSLSNTEAFF,TGTGCCAGCAGTTCCCTTTCAAACACTGAAGCTTTCTTT,few,TRBJ1-1,TRBV12-3/TRBV12-4,-
CASRLNKNTEAFF,TGTGCCAGCAGACTTAATAAGAACACTGAAGCTTTCTTT,-,TRBJ1-1,TRBV6-5,-
CASSSPSEEQGGGQPQHF,TGTGCCAGCAGTTCACCCAGCGAGGAGCAGGGGGGCGGTCAGCCCCAGCATTTT,-,TRBJ1-5,TRBV28,TRBD1
CASSLNAPTEAFF,TGTGCCAGCAGTTTAAATGCCCCCACTGAAGCTTTCTTT,few,TRBJ1-1,TRBV27,-
CASSFPTEDTQYF,TGTGCCAGCAGCTTCCCTACAGAAGATACGCAGTATTTT,few,TRBJ2-3,TRBV7-9,-
CASSAQGGVYGYTF,TGTGCCAGCAGCGCACAGGGCGGAGTCTATGGCTACACCTTC,few,TRBJ1-2,TRBV7-4,-
CASSYGDFSTDTQYF,TGTGCCAGCAGCTACGGGGATTTCAGCACAGATACGCAGTATTTT,few,TRBJ2-3,TRBV7-4,-
CASSLWGGLTKNIQYF,TGTGCCAGCAGCTTATGGGGGGGGTTAACCAAAAACATTCAGTACTTC,many,TRBJ2-4,TRBV11-2,TRBD2
CASSSDRPYGYTF,TGTGCCAGCAGCTCGGACAGGCCTTATGGCTACACCTTC,few,TRBJ1-2,TRBV9,TRBD1
CASSSGTSGGSTDTQYF,TGTGCCAGCAGCTCCGGGACTAGCGGGGGGAGCACAGATACGCAGTATTTT,few,TRBJ2-3,TRBV6-5,TRBD2
CSAPFEETQYF,TGCAGTGCCCCGTTCGAAGAGACCCAGTACTTC,-,TRBJ2-5,TRBV20-1,-
CASSPGQVLESNYGYTF,TGTGCCAGCAGCCCGGGACAGGTATTGGAATCTAACTATGGCTACACCTTC,many,TRBJ1-2,TRBV12-3/TRBV12-4,TRBD1
CASIKTGTWLDTGELFF,TGTGCCAGCATCAAGACAGGGACGTGGTTGGACACCGGGGAGCTGTTTTTT,many,TRBJ2-2,TRBV7-9,TRBD1
CASSFYQGSYEQYF,TGCGCCAGCAGCTTCTACCAGGGATCCTACGAGCAGTACTTC,-,TRBJ2-7,TRBV5-1,-
CASTPGGASGKETQYF,TGTGCCAGCACCCCAGGGGGGGCTAGCGGAAAAGAGACCCAGTACTTC,-,TRBJ2-5,TRBV7-9,-
CASSWTDGSPGSYGYTF,TGCGCCAGCAGCTGGACGGACGGAAGCCCAGGGAGCTATGGCTACACCTTC,-,TRBJ1-2,TRBV5-1,-
CASSPIGQGASYEQYF,TGCGCCAGCAGCCCCATAGGACAGGGGGCCTCCTACGAGCAGTACTTC,-,TRBJ2-7,TRBV4-1,TRBD1
CASSPPGTAYNEQFF,TGTGCCAGCAGCCCCCCCGGGACAGCCTACAATGAGCAGTTCTTC,few,TRBJ2-1,TRBV11-3,TRBD1
CATSRDRGPGNTIYF,TGTGCCACCAGCAGAGACAGAGGTCCTGGAAACACCATATATTTT,few,TRBJ1-3,TRBV15,-
CASSTGTAQYF,TGTGCCAGCAGCACCGGGACAGCGCAGTACTTC,once,TRBJ2-7,TRBV7-4,TRBD1
CASSQVPDRGDYGYTF,TGTGCCAGCAGTCAGGTTCCGGACAGGGGGGACTATGGCTACACCTTC,few,TRBJ1-2,TRBV6-5,TRBD1
CASSEQDRGSNYGYTF,TGTGCCAGCAGTGAGCAGGACAGGGGATCGAACTATGGCTACACCTTC,few,TRBJ1-2,TRBV6-1,TRBD1
CASRPRRGGSEQFF,TGTGCCAGCAGACCCAGGAGGGGGGGCAGTGAGCAGTTCTTC,many,TRBJ2-1,TRBV7-2,-
CASSYGQGGSPLHF,TGTGCCAGCAGTTACGGACAGGGAGGTTCACCCCTCCACTTT,many,TRBJ1-6,TRBV6-5,TRBD1
CASSLEVEQYF,TGTGCCAGCTCCCTAGAGGTCGAGCAGTACTTC,few,TRBJ2-7,TRBV7-9,-
CASSEEDYYEQYF,TGTGCCAGCAGTGAAGAGGACTACTACGAGCAGTACTTC,few,TRBJ2-7,TRBV6-1,-
CASSQLPQTEAFF,TGTGCCAGCAGCCAATTGCCCCAGACCGAAGCTTTCTTT,-,TRBJ1-1,TRBV14,-
CASSLTGPWDEQFF,TGTGCCAGCAGTTTGACAGGGCCGTGGGATGAGCAGTTCTTC,-,TRBJ2-1,TRBV12-3/TRBV12-4,TRBD1
CASSLGTENEKLFF,TGTGCCAGCAGCCTGGGGACAGAGAATGAAAAACTGTTTTTT,few,TRBJ1-4,TRBV5-6,TRBD1
CASSRPGQGKDTQYF,TGCGCCAGCAGCCGACCGGGACAGGGGAAAGATACGCAGTATTTT,many,TRBJ2-3,TRBV4-1,TRBD1
CASSDGSYRTYEQYF,TGTGCCAGCAGTGACGGCTCATACCGAACCTACGAGCAGTACTTC,many,TRBJ2-7,TRBV6-1,-
CASSGTVSGELFF,TGTGCCAGCAGCGGCACAGTCTCCGGGGAGCTGTTTTTT,-,TRBJ2-2,TRBV9,-
CSAEWDRVLYGYTF,TGCAGTGCTGAATGGGACAGGGTCCTCTATGGCTACACCTTC,few,TRBJ1-2,TRBV20-1,TRBD1
CASSSWDTENTGELFF,TGTGCCAGCAGCTCTTGGGACACCGAGAACACCGGGGAGCTGTTTTTT,many,TRBJ2-2,TRBV11-2,-
CSARDLNDVRTYEQYF,TGCAGTGCTAGAGATCTTAACGACGTTAGAACCTACGAGCAGTACTTC,-,TRBJ2-7,TRBV20-1,-
CATYPGGAGNEQFF,TGTGCTACTTACCCTGGGGGGGCGGGAAATGAGCAGTTCTTC,-,TRBJ2-1,TRBV6-2/TRBV6-3,-
CASSDSGTVTGYQETQYF,TGTGCCAGCAGTGATTCCGGGACAGTAACGGGGTACCAAGAGACCCAGTACTTC,few,TRBJ2-5,TRBV28,TRBD1
CASSFPPGQGNTGELFF,TGTGCCAGCAGCTTTCCCCCGGGACAGGGTAACACCGGGGAGCTGTTTTTT,many,TRBJ2-2,TRBV11-2,TRBD1
CASSSLGGALSYNEQFF,TGTGCCAGCAGTTCCCTTGGAGGGGCCCTCTCCTACAATGAGCAGTTCTTC,many,TRBJ2-1,TRBV6-1,-
CASSPEQGLWVQYF,TGTGCCAGCAGCCCAGAACAGGGTCTTTGGGTCCAGTACTTC,many,TRBJ2-5,TRBV7-6,-
CSVLGLAGGLNEQFF,TGCAGCGTCCTCGGACTAGCGGGAGGACTCAATGAGCAGTTCTTC,few,TRBJ2-1,TRBV29-1,TRBD2